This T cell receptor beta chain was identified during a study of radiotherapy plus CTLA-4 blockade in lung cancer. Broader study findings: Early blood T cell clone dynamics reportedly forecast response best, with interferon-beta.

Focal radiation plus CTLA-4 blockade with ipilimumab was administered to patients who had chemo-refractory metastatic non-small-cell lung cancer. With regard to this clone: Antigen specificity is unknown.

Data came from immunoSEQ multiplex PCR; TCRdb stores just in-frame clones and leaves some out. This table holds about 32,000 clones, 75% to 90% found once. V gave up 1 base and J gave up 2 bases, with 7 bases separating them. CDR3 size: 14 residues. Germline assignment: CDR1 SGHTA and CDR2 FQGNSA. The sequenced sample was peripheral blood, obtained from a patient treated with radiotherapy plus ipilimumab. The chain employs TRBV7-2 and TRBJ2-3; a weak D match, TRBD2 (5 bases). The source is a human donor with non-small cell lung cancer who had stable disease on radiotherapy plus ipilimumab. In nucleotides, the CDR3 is TGTGCCAGCAGCTTAGGGACTTACACAGATACGCAGTATTTT. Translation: CASSLGTYTDTQYF.